These 27 T cell receptor beta chains were all obtained from the same sample, sequenced in a study of blood T cells in healthy people across ages. For the second PCR, which ran for roughly 6 to 11 cycles, a sample-barcoded 5' primer and a J-beta primer mix were used. TCRdb re-analysed the 5' RACE reads in MiXCR, keeping a single row per CDR3 protein. The sample has 1,500,000 or so distinct CDR3 sequences; less than 45% are singletons. Sequencing input: blood. The origin of the receptors is a woman between 18 and 29 years old in good health.

The J gene is TRBJ1-4, the V gene TRBV12-5; perhaps TRBD1 as D (6 bases). This CDR3 spans 17 amino acids. Germline V gene lookup returns CDR1 LGHNT and CDR2 FRNRAP. Trimming pared 3 bases from V and 7 bases from J, leaving 21 bases between. The CDR3 loop reads CASGFIPEGQWREKLFF. The CDR3 DNA reads TGTGCTAGTGGTTTCATCCCGGAGGGACAATGGCGTGAAAAACTGTTTTTT.

V gene TRBV5-1 combines with J gene TRBJ2-5; 7 bases align to TRBD2. The CDR3 loop spans 16 amino acids. Germline V lookup: CDR1 SGHRS, CDR2 YFSETQ. Trimming cost V 4 bases and J 11 bases; bases outside gene matches: 20. CDR3 nucleotides: TGCGCCAGCAGCCGACAAACTAGCGAGACTTACAGTGAGCAGTACTTC. Residues: CASSRQTSETYSEQYF.

Only a few counts were recorded for this clonotype. This chain connects TRBV6-2 or TRBV6-3 to TRBJ2-7, with D perhaps matching TRBD1 (6 bases). The germline V and J ends were trimmed by 2 bases and 0 bases, with 8 bases remaining between them. Germline CDR1 and CDR2: MNHEY and SVGEGT. This CDR3 spans 14 amino acids. The CDR3 sequence is CASSYGTFSYEQYF. DNA of the CDR3: TGTGCCAGCAGTTACGGGACATTCTCCTACGAGCAGTACTTC.

This clonotype was picked up a small number of times. The rearrangement uses TRBV6-5 and TRBJ1-4, with D uncertain. The V gene lost 0 bases and the J gene lost 4 bases, with 12 bases spanning the gap. This CDR3 has 16 amino acids. The germline V gene has CDR1 MNHEY and CDR2 SVGAGI. The CDR3 loop reads CASSYSGRNLNEKLFF. The CDR3, as DNA: TGTGCCAGCAGTTACTCCGGCCGGAACCTTAATGAAAAACTGTTTTTT.

V gene TRBV10-3 combines with J gene TRBJ1-2; TRBD1 is a possible D gene (5 bases). The germline V gene has CDR1 ENHRY and CDR2 SYGVKD. Trimming stripped 5 bases from V and 5 bases from J, with 12 bases between. There are 13 residues in the CDR3. CDR3 in DNA: TGTGCCATCAGTACGACAGCGCTTTATGGCTACACCTTC. Translation gives CAISTTALYGYTF.

This chain connects TRBV6-5 to TRBJ2-3; TRBD2 agrees at 9 bases. The CDR3 loop spans 17 amino acids. V lost 3 bases, J lost 4 bases, and 11 bases stayed unmatched. Germline loops: CDR1 MNHEY, CDR2 SVGAGI. The CDR3 bases are TGTGCCAGCAGTTATTCCCAATTCGCGGGAGGGGCAGATACGCAGTATTTT. Translated, it gives CASSYSQFAGGADTQYF.

The rearrangement joins TRBV6-2 or TRBV6-3 to TRBJ2-1, with D hard to call. The last part of the DNA fits TRBJ2-7 better; the J call may be wrong. The CDR3 extends over 17 amino acids. Germline CDR1 reads MNHEY; CDR2 reads SVGEGT. CDR3 nucleotides: TGTGCCAGCAGTGACGACCTTTTGGGTGGCTCCTACAATGAGCAGTACTTC. It specifies CASSDDLLGGSYNEQYF.

This clonotype was seen a few times. This rearrangement joins TRBV20-1 to TRBJ1-2; no definite D call. Germline V CDR1 and CDR2: DFQATT, SNEGSKA (reference sequence). Trimming took off 2 bases at V and 8 bases at J, with 12 bases between the two ends. CDR3 length: 12 amino acids. The CDR3 sequence: CSARIEGSGYTF. The CDR3 coding sequence is TGCAGTGCTAGAATCGAGGGCTCAGGCTACACCTTC.

The chain couples TRBV2 to TRBJ1-5; perhaps TRBD1 as D (6 bases). V was clipped by 6 bases and J by 0 bases, with 12 bases between them. The V gene's germline CDR1 is SNHLY and CDR2 FYNNEI. The CDR3 covers 15 residues. The CDR3 loop reads CASRGGQGSNQPQHF. CDR3 DNA: TGTGCCAGCAGGGGGGGGCAGGGTAGCAATCAGCCCCAGCATTTT.

This chain joins TRBV4-1 and TRBJ1-2; 9 nucleotides agree with TRBD1. The CDR3 contains 14 residues. Trimming removed 9 bases from V and 4 bases from J; junction bases left unmatched: 9. Germline CDR1 reads MGHRA; CDR2 reads YSYEKL. The CDR3 sequence: CARSRQGDLYGYTF. CDR3 coding DNA: TGCGCCAGGTCACGACAGGGGGATCTCTATGGCTACACCTTC.

The chain combines TRBV9 with TRBJ2-2; tentative D call: TRBD1 (5 bases). V was shortened by 3 bases and J by 9 bases, with 9 bases between the two germline ends. The CDR3 is 12 residues long. Germline V CDR1 and CDR2: SGDLS, YYNGEE. The CDR3 DNA sequence: TGTGCCAGCAGCGACGACAGACGGGAGCTGTTTTTT. Translation: CASSDDRRELFF. Together with reference TRBV9 and TRBJ2-2, the CDR3 gives the full variable domain: DSGVTQTPKHLITATGQRVTLRCSPRSGDLSVYWYQQSLDQGLQFLIQYYNGEERAKGNILERFSAQQFPDLHSELNLSSLELGDSALYFCASSDDRRELFFGEGSRLTVL.

This clonotype was seen only a few times. The V call is TRBV11-2, the J call TRBJ2-7, with 7 bases lining up with TRBD2. CDR3 size: 17 residues. J gave up 2 bases and V 2 bases, and 12 bases lay outside the gene matches. CDR1 is SGHAT, CDR2 FQNNGV, per germline. The DNA for the CDR3 is TGTGCCAGCAGCTTATTTGCAGGGCGGGGGTCGACCTACGAGCAGTACTTC. Amino acid sequence: CASSLFAGRGSTYEQYF.

The genes are TRBV7-9 and TRBJ2-5; possible D gene TRBD2, 5 bases. The germline V gene encodes CDR1 SEHNR and CDR2 FQNEAQ (reference sequence). The CDR3 runs 13 residues. V was clipped by 3 bases and J by 5 bases, with 10 bases between them. The CDR3 DNA reads TGTGCCAGCAGCTTCTCTAGCTGGGAGACCCAGTACTTC. This sequence encodes CASSFSSWETQYF.

This chain connects TRBV20-1 to TRBJ2-3; D is tentatively TRBD1 or TRBD2 (5 bases each). The CDR3 sequence is 13 residues long. Germline V gene sequence: CDR1 DFQATT, CDR2 SNEGSKA (reference sequence). V lost 3 bases to trimming and J lost 4 bases, with 11 bases between them. The CDR3 DNA sequence: TGCAGTGCTAGTCGGGAAGGGGCAGATACGCAGTATTTT. This translates into CSASREGADTQYF.

This clonotype was counted many times. The J gene is TRBJ2-3, the V gene TRBV7-2; D may match TRBD1 or TRBD2 (5 bases each). The germline V gene encodes CDR1 SGHTA and CDR2 FQGNSA. Trimming took 3 bases from V and 5 from J, leaving 12 bases between them. The CDR3 covers 14 residues. CDR3 in amino acids: CASSLERGLDTQYF. CDR3 nucleotide sequence: TGTGCCAGCAGCTTGGAGAGGGGATTAGATACGCAGTATTTT.

This clonotype was detected only once. The gene calls are TRBV20-1 and TRBJ2-1; 9 nucleotides align to TRBD2. Germline CDR1 DFQATT, CDR2 SNEGSKA (reference sequence). CDR3 length: 17 amino acids. The CDR3 DNA reads TGCACCGCGTTTGGACTAGCGTTAACCCAAACCTACAATGAGCAGTTCTTC. Translation: CTAFGLALTQTYNEQFF.

As DNA, the CDR3 is TGCAGTGCTAGAGCCACTAATCTGAACACTGAAGCTTTCTTT. It specifies CSARATNLNTEAFF. The V and J genes are TRBV20-1 and TRBJ1-1; D gene unclear. Deletions cut 1 base from V and 0 bases from J, with 9 bases between. This CDR3 has 14 residues. Germline V CDR1 and CDR2: DFQATT, SNEGSKA (reference sequence).

V is TRBV29-1 and J is TRBJ2-7, with D possibly TRBD1 on 7 matching bases. The CDR3 spans 13 residues. Trimming left V 4 bases short and J 1 base short, with 11 bases between. Germline CDR1 reads SQVTM; CDR2 reads ANQGSEA. CDR3 DNA: TGCAGCGTTGCCCCAGGGGGGTCCTACGAGCAGTACTTC. Translated: CSVAPGGSYEQYF.

The V and J genes are TRBV4-3 and TRBJ1-4; D is uncertain. The V end lost 4 bases, the J end lost 11 bases, and 20 bases lay between the germline ends. This CDR3 contains 15 residues. The germline gives CDR1 LGHNA, CDR2 YSLEER. CDR3 protein: CASSLAMTAGSKLFF. The DNA of the CDR3 is TGCGCCAGCAGCCTAGCCATGACCGCAGGTAGCAAACTGTTTTTT.

This sequence joins TRBV9 and TRBJ1-1; 7 nucleotides agree with TRBD1. In germline, CDR1 is SGDLS, CDR2 YYNGEE. The ends lost 6 bases at V and 1 base at J; junction bases unmatched: 6. CDR3 length: 14 amino acids. In DNA, the CDR3 is TGTGCCAGCACCCAGGGGGGACCGAACACTGAAGCTTTCTTT. Its protein is CASTQGGPNTEAFF.

This clonotype was observed a handful of times. The V gene is TRBV9, the J gene TRBJ1-1, with D unresolved. This CDR3 region has 14 residues. Trimming took 0 bases from V and 2 from J, leaving 8 bases between them. CDR1 and CDR2 (germline): SGDLS, YYNGEE. The CDR3 sequence: CASSVADGNTEAFF. In nucleotides, the CDR3 is TGTGCCAGCAGCGTAGCGGACGGTAACACTGAAGCTTTCTTT.

With respect to this clonotype: A clone one base away is much larger, so this may be a read error. The chain is built from TRBV12-3 or TRBV12-4 and TRBJ1-4; 10 bases agree with TRBD1. J lost 4 bases, V lost 6 bases, and 2 bases had no gene match. This CDR3 is built from 14 residues. CDR3: CASRRDRGNEKLFF. DNA for the CDR3: TGTGCCAGCAGACGGGACAGGGGTAATGAAAAACTGTTTTTT.

The chain employs TRBV6-2 or TRBV6-3 and TRBJ2-5, with D perhaps matching TRBD1 or TRBD2 (5 bases each). Trimming removed 2 bases from V and 2 bases from J, with 9 bases in between. Germline V gene data show CDR1 as MNHEY and CDR2 as SVGEGT. This CDR3 region has 14 residues. CDR3 sequence (DNA): TGTGCCAGCAGTTACGGGGGACGTCAAGAGACCCAGTACTTC. It codes for CASSYGGRQETQYF.

There are a few counts of this clonotype. V usage is TRBV4-2 and J usage is TRBJ2-1; a weak D match, TRBD2 (5 bases). The DNA end is more similar to TRBJ2-7, so the J call may be wrong. Germline V gene data show CDR1 as LGHNA and CDR2 as YNFKEQ. The CDR3 has 14 amino acids. CDR3 sequence reads: CASSHASSYNEQYF. DNA for the CDR3: TGTGCCAGCAGCCACGCTAGCTCCTACAATGAGCAGTACTTC.

A few counts support this clonotype. The V call is TRBV20-1, the J call TRBJ2-2; D is possibly TRBD1 (6 bases). Germline V lookup: CDR1 DFQATT, CDR2 SNEGSKA (reference sequence). The CDR3 runs 15 residues. V was clipped by 3 bases and J by 6 bases, with 17 bases between them. CDR3: CSASWGRGGSGELFF. The CDR3 DNA sequence: TGCAGTGCTAGTTGGGGCAGGGGCGGTTCCGGGGAGCTGTTTTTT.

This clonotype showed up just once. A read error may be the cause here, since a much bigger clone is one base away. The chain recombines TRBV20-1 with TRBJ2-7; TRBD2 agrees at 15 bases. Germline V lookup: CDR1 DFQATT, CDR2 SNEGSKA (reference sequence). The CDR3 consists of 16 residues. The CDR3 nucleotides read TGCAGTGCCAAGGGACTAGCGGGGGGCCAACCGCGCGAGCGGTACTTC. Translated: CSAKGLAGGQPRERYF.

This chain links TRBV10-3 with TRBJ2-2, with 14 bases aligning to TRBD2. The germline CDR1 and CDR2 sequences are ENHRY and SYGVKD. After removal of 6 bases from V and 4 bases from J, the junction contained 4 bases not matched to a gene. The CDR3 consists of 16 residues. The DNA for the CDR3 is TGTGCCATCAGCGAGGGACTAGCGGGAGCCACCGGGGAGCTGTTTTTT. Encoded protein: CAISEGLAGATGELFF.